Listed here are 3 T cell receptor beta chains from one sample, sequenced in a study of OX40 agonist ivuxolimab in advanced cancers. Assay used: immunoSEQ multiplex PCR; TCRdb lists only in-frame clones, some missing. Here the sample spans some 50,000 clones, around nine tenths being singletons. The sequencing here drew on CD4+ or CD8+ T cells sorted from blood, taken in a trial of the OX40 agonist ivuxolimab. Source of these receptors: an adult with an advanced solid tumor such as melanoma, head and neck, liver or kidney cancer.

The chain links TRBV11-2 to TRBJ2-3; no reliable D call. V shed 3 bases and J shed 0 bases, with 13 bases lying between them. This CDR3 is built from 16 residues. CDR1 and CDR2 from the germline V gene are SGHAT and FQNNGV. The CDR3: CASSFRDISSTDTQYF. CDR3 bases: TGTGCCAGCAGCTTTCGCGACATATCTAGCACAGATACGCAGTATTTT. The full variable domain, in which reference TRBV11-2 and TRBJ2-3 provide the parts outside the CDR3, is EAGVAQSPRYKIIEKRQSVAFWCNPISGHATLYWYQQILGQGPKLLIQFQNNGVVDDSQLPKDRFSAERLKGVDSTLKIQPAKLEDSAVYLCASSFRDISSTDTQYFGPGTRLTVL.

The V gene is TRBV7-9, the J gene TRBJ2-3; the D gene is possibly TRBD1 (7 bases). V was pared by 4 bases and J by 7 bases, with 9 bases between. This CDR3 has 12 residues. Germline lookup yields CDR1 SEHNR and CDR2 FQNEAQ (reference sequence). The CDR3 loop reads CASSSGGNTQYF. CDR3 coding DNA: TGTGCCAGCAGCTCAGGGGGGAATACGCAGTATTTT. Filled out from reference TRBV7-9 and TRBJ2-3, the complete variable domain reads DTGVSQNPRHKITKRGQNVTFRCDPISEHNRLYWYRQTLGQGPEFLTYFQNEAQLEKSRLLSDRFSAERPKGSFSTLEIQRTEQGDSAMYLCASSSGGNTQYFGPGTRLTVL.

This clone is medium-sized within its sample. The V call is TRBV5-4, the J call TRBJ1-1; D is possibly TRBD1 (5 bases). The ends were cut back, 0 bases at V and 2 bases at J, with 14 bases in the middle. This CDR3 contains 16 residues. The germline gives CDR1 SGHNT, CDR2 YYREEE (reference sequence). This CDR3 is CASSLGRVKGNTEAFF. The DNA for the CDR3 is TGTGCCAGCAGCTTGGGCAGGGTAAAGGGAAACACTGAAGCTTTCTTT.